Described below is a single TCR beta chain sequence and its context. The data originate from a study of blood T cell repertoires in COVID-19. Study-level background: Samples of COVID-19 (acute and convalescent) were obtained from the United States, Italy and Spain. PBMCs, B-cell-depleted T cells, or T cells were the source of the cDNA or gDNA that made up the material.

In the original analysis: Nucleated cell number was recorded as an estimate derived from reference gene primer amplification. Here immunoSEQ multiplex PCR was the method, and the copy in TCRdb shows in-frame clones only, minus some. Clone size and V and J calls were adopted from that table, with D and trimming inferred from the DNA. Here the sample spans 150,000 to 200,000 clones, approximately 83% being singletons. The V end was cut by 6 bases, the J end by 8 bases, with 29 bases between. CDR3 size: 18 residues. Germline CDR1 reads MNHEY; CDR2 reads SMNVEV (reference sequence). This chain joins TRBV27 and TRBJ2-1, with D maybe TRBD2 (6 bases). This clonotype originated in a human donor with active or convalescent COVID-19. The donor label of this sample is uncertain. Specimen: peripheral blood. The CDR3 here is CASSSPAGGVVGADEQFF. In DNA form, the CDR3 reads TGTGCCAGCAGCTCCCCCGCGGGCGGGGTAGTTGGGGCTGATGAGCAGTTCTTC.